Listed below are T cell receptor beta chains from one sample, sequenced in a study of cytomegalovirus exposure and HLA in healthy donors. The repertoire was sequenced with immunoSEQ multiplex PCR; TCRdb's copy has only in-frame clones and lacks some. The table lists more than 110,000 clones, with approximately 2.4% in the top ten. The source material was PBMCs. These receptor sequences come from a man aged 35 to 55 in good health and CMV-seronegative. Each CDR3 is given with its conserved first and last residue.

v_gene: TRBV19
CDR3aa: CASRRTAQSPNYGYTF

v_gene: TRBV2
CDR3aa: CATKPRTGDNTEAFF

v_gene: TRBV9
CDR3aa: CASSVSGGAGPNEQFF

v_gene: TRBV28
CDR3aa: CASSSGGGSYNSPLHF

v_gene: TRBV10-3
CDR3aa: CAIRAEDNSPLHF

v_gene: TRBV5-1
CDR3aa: CASSPRQGSSYEQYF

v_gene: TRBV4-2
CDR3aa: CASSQVSAGTDTQYF

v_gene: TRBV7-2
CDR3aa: CASSRRPGGYTF

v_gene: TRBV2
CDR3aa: CASSTHRPVRGNGYTF

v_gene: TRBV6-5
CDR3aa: CASSAKLGRHQPQHF

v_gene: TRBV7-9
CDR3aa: CASSRGTSGDHSGANVLTF

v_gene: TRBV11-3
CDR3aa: CASSLGAGDTDTQYF

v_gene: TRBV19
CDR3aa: CASSDRQGERYGYTF

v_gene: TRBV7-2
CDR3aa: CASSLMSSGANVLTF

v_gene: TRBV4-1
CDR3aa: CASSQPLTENTEAFF

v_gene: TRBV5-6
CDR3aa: CASSLGPSMNTEAFF

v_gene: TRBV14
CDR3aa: CASRRTGPWYGYTF

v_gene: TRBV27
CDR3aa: CASREIQGRNSPLHF

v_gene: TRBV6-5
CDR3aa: CASSQGLPGRETQYF

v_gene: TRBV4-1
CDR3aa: CASSQVASSGGETYEQYF

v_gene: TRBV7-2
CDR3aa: CASSLGLAGGGETQYF

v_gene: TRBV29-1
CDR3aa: CSVARGLGYEQYF

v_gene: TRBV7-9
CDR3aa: CASSSPRGGNQPQHF

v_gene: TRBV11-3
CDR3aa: CASSRTGGNQPQHF

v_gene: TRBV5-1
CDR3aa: CASSLAGLMENIQYF

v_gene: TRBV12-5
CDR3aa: CASGLGMVSLRGYTF

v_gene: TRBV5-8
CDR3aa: CASSSPPGEQYF

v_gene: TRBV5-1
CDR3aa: CASSLGTALTGNSPHHF

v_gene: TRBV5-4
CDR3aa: CASSLSSGGGWYEQYF

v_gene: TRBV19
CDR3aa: CGSRQDHQPQHF

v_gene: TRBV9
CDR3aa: CASSVAGQGFYGYTF

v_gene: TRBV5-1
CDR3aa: CASSLETGKSYEQYF

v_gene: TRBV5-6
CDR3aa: CASSLTTEYEQYF

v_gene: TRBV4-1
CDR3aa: CASSHSGGATDTQYF